This T cell receptor beta chain was observed in a study of T cells expressing NK-cell markers. Study results and caveats: The HCMV specificity of the expanded NKG2C+ T cell clones stayed unresolved.

On this clonotype: Its antigen is currently unknown.

TCRdb re-called the 5' RACE reads; every CDR3 protein appears as one record, without DNA. The specimen's table records more than 90,000 distinct CDR3 sequences. Germline values: CDR1 SGHRS, CDR2 YFSETQ. This CDR3 comprises 12 residues. This receptor was obtained from a woman between 18 and 75 years old in good health. Sequenced: blood T cells: a sorted CD56 or NKG2C T cell subset, CD4+ or CD8+ T cells, or bulk PBMC T cells (not recorded which). The V gene is TRBV5-1, the J gene TRBJ2-1; TCRdb reports TRBD1, a call that lacks DNA to check it against. CDR3 in amino acids: CAGRDGDNEQFF.